Following are 28 T cell receptor beta chains from one sample sequenced in a study of cytomegalovirus exposure and HLA in healthy donors. The PCR had 60 Vbeta and 13 Jbeta primers. Clones were sequenced by immunoSEQ multiplex PCR, and TCRdb holds only the in-frame ones, with some missing. The sample lists approximately 90,000 clones; around 77% were seen once. Material for sequencing was PBMCs. These receptor sequences come from a man aged 35 to 55 in good health and CMV-seronegative.

J is TRBJ1-4 and V is TRBV28; weak D call: TRBD1 (6 bases). The CDR3 length is 17 residues. Germline loops: CDR1 MDHEN, CDR2 SYDVKM. V gave up 5 bases and J gave up 1 base, with 17 bases separating them. The CDR3 DNA reads as TGTGCCAGCAGTCCCTTAGGGGGGGCGCGAACTAATGAAAAACTGTTTTTT. Translating it yields CASSPLGGARTNEKLFF.

The genes are TRBV6-5 and TRBJ2-7; 10 nucleotides match TRBD2. Germline V gene data show CDR1 as MNHEY and CDR2 as SVGAGI. The CDR3 loop spans 14 amino acids. V was clipped by 5 bases and J by 3 bases; unmatched bases: 4. The CDR3 DNA sequence: TGTGCCAGCAGTATGACTAGCGGGTTCTACGAGCAGTACTTC. This translates into CASSMTSGFYEQYF.

The chain links TRBV30 to TRBJ2-7; D possibly corresponds to TRBD2 (5 bases). Germline-derived CDR1 and CDR2 are GTSNPN and SVGIG (reference sequence). V was trimmed by 2 bases and J by 2 bases, leaving 10 bases between them. The CDR3 has 13 amino acids. Written as DNA, the CDR3 is TGTGCCTGGAGTTTGGGAGTTGCCTACGAGCAGTACTTC. This translates into CAWSLGVAYEQYF.

The V gene is TRBV7-8, the J gene TRBJ2-7; 8 bases map to TRBD2. CDR1 is SGHVS and CDR2 is FQNEAQ in the germline V gene. V dropped 1 base and J dropped 6; count of bases not matched to a gene: 17. The CDR3 spans 18 residues. In nucleotides, the CDR3 is TGTGCCAGCAGCTTAGTTGCCGTGACTAGCGCCTCCTCCCTCGAGCAGTACTTC. Translation gives CASSLVAVTSASSLEQYF.

The chain links TRBV5-1 to TRBJ2-1; 7 bases fit TRBD1. Germline V gene sequence: CDR1 SGHRS, CDR2 YFSETQ. The CDR3 runs 14 residues. V gave up 3 bases and J gave up 7 bases; unmatched junction bases: 7. Here the CDR3 reads CASSSHGTENEQFF. The CDR3 DNA reads TGCGCCAGCAGCTCACACGGGACAGAGAATGAGCAGTTCTTC.

The chain uses TRBV5-1 and TRBJ1-2, with 7 bases identical to TRBD1. This CDR3 spans 15 amino acids. The germline gives CDR1 SGHRS, CDR2 YFSETQ. Unmatched junction bases numbered 10, after V lost 0 bases and J lost 8 bases. The chain's CDR3 is CASSLALTGSSGYTF. CDR3 nucleotides: TGCGCCAGCAGCTTGGCCCTGACAGGGTCTTCCGGCTACACCTTC.

The gene calls are TRBV7-8 and TRBJ2-3, with TRBD2 identical over 11 bases. There are 19 residues in the CDR3. The germline V gene has CDR1 SGHVS and CDR2 FQNEAQ. The ends lost 1 base at V and 1 base at J; junction bases unmatched: 10. The CDR3 DNA reads TGTGCCAGCAGCTTAGACCCTAGCGGGGGGAGTCTAGGCACAGATACGCAGTATTTT. Translated: CASSLDPSGGSLGTDTQYF.

The chain is built from TRBV28 and TRBJ1-3; TRBD1 aligns across 7 bases. The germline CDR1 and CDR2 sequences are MDHEN and SYDVKM. The V segment lost 4 bases and the J segment 8 bases; nucleotides outside the gene matches: 5. This CDR3 is 13 amino acids long. In DNA form, the CDR3 reads TGTGCCAGCAGTTCTAACAGGGGTCACACCATATATTTT. It yields the protein CASSSNRGHTIYF.

The chain is built from TRBV27 and TRBJ1-1; TRBD1 is a possible D gene (5 bases). The V end lost 5 bases, the J end lost 0 bases, and 16 bases lay between the germline ends. Germline lookup yields CDR1 MNHEY and CDR2 SMNVEV (reference sequence). This CDR3 contains 16 residues. The CDR3 protein is CASSRSGTTVNTEAFF. The CDR3 coding sequence is TGTGCCAGCAGTAGAAGCGGGACGACAGTGAACACTGAAGCTTTCTTT.

The chain joins TRBV11-3 to TRBJ2-1; 7 bases are a match to TRBD2. Losses at the gene ends were 10 bases for V and 2 bases for J; bases not matched to a gene: 20. Germline CDR1 and CDR2: SGHNT and YENEEA. The CDR3 loop spans 18 amino acids. CDR3 region: CATPTLTPSGGTYNEQFF. The CDR3, as DNA: TGTGCCACACCGACCCTGACCCCTTCGGGGGGAACCTACAATGAGCAGTTCTTC.

The V and J genes are TRBV29-1 and TRBJ1-4; 7 positions match TRBD1. CDR1 is SQVTM and CDR2 is ANQGSEA in the germline V gene. J was trimmed by 2 bases and V by 8 bases; bases with no gene match: 5. CDR3 length equals 13 residues. CDR3 coding DNA: TGCAGCTTCAGACAGGGCACTAATGAAAAACTGTTTTTT. Translated: CSFRQGTNEKLFF. The whole variable domain, filled in from reference TRBV29-1 and TRBJ1-4, reads SAVISQKPSRDICQRGTSLTIQCQVDSQVTMMFWYRQQPGQSLTLIATANQGSEATYESGFVIDKFPISRPNLTFSTLTVSNMSPEDSSIYLCSFRQGTNEKLFFGSGTQLSVL.

V usage is TRBV6-6 and J usage is TRBJ2-1; unclear D gene. V was shortened by 0 bases and J by 2 bases, with 8 bases between the two germline ends. The germline V gene has CDR1 MNHNY and CDR2 SVGAGI (reference sequence). The CDR3 has 15 amino acids. CDR3 in DNA: TGTGCCAGCAGTTACTCGTTGTCAGCCTACAATGAGCAGTTCTTC. Protein: CASSYSLSAYNEQFF.

A word on this clone: Other nucleotide sequences in the sample specify the same CDR3. The chain joins TRBV5-1 to TRBJ1-4; TRBD1 matches 10 bases. From germline, CDR1 is SGHRS and CDR2 YFSETQ. The CDR3 is 15 residues long. V dropped 5 bases and J dropped 2; count of bases not matched to a gene: 3. The CDR3 is CASSLTGGTNEKLFF. Written as DNA, the CDR3 is TGCGCCAGCAGTTTGACAGGGGGCACTAATGAAAAACTGTTTTTT.

The table lists this clone with a count of one. The V call is TRBV6-6, the J call TRBJ1-5; tentative D call: TRBD1 (6 bases). Germline V CDR1 and CDR2: MNHNY, SVGAGI (reference sequence). Trimming cost V 0 bases and J 7 bases, with 10 bases left between them. The CDR3 has 14 amino acids. The CDR3 region has the DNA TGTGCCAGCAGTTACTCGACAGGAGGCCAGCCCCAGCATTTT. It specifies CASSYSTGGQPQHF.

The chain combines TRBV28 with TRBJ1-2; 7 bases line up with TRBD1. With 5 bases clipped from V and 6 bases from J, the junction kept 9 bases outside the gene matches. The CDR3 loop spans 14 amino acids. Germline values: CDR1 MDHEN, CDR2 SYDVKM. The CDR3 sequence is CASSRQGVRDGYTF. CDR3 nucleotides: TGTGCCAGCAGTAGACAGGGTGTTCGGGATGGCTACACCTTC.

The gene calls are TRBV5-1 and TRBJ2-7, with D possibly TRBD2 on 5 matching bases. The germline CDR1 and CDR2 sequences are SGHRS and YFSETQ. CDR3 length: 14 residues. Trimming removed 0 bases from V and 3 bases from J, with 10 bases in between. CDR3 region: CASSLDGVGYEQYF. CDR3 nucleotides: TGCGCCAGCAGCTTGGACGGGGTCGGCTACGAGCAGTACTTC.

The chain uses TRBV21-1 and TRBJ2-7; the table's D call, TRBD2, has no DNA check behind it. TRBV21-1 is deemed a pseudogene. The CDR3 length is 19 residues. CDR3: CASSKGGFYAGVRVYEQYF. The DNA for the CDR3 is TGTGCCAGCAGCAAGGGCGGCTTTTACGCGGGAGTGAGGGTCTACGAGCAGTACTTC.

The DNA for the CDR3 is TGTGCCTGGAATCAGGGGAACTACGAGCAGTACTTC. This translates into CAWNQGNYEQYF. The chain links TRBV30 to TRBJ2-7; a weak D match, TRBD1 (6 bases). Germline assignment: CDR1 GTSNPN and CDR2 SVGIG (reference sequence). The CDR3 contains 12 residues. V was trimmed by 4 bases and J by 3 bases, leaving 10 bases between them.

The chain carries TRBV11-2 and TRBJ2-7, with TRBD1 matching over 9 bases. The germline V gene encodes CDR1 SGHAT and CDR2 FQNNGV. The CDR3 spans 16 residues. V lost 5 bases, J lost 1 base, and 9 bases stayed unmatched. The CDR3 DNA sequence: TGTGCCAGCAGCCCTCGGGACAGGGTGAGGTCCTACGAGCAGTACTTC. As protein: CASSPRDRVRSYEQYF.

The rearrangement uses TRBV27 and TRBJ2-7, with 8 bases lining up with TRBD1. The CDR3 has 14 amino acids. Germline-derived CDR1 and CDR2 are MNHEY and SMNVEV (reference sequence). The ends lost 5 bases at V and 7 bases at J; junction bases unmatched: 10. CDR3 sequence: CASSRQGPGWEQYF. The CDR3 nucleotides read TGTGCCAGCAGTCGACAGGGGCCAGGCTGGGAGCAGTACTTC.

The genes are TRBV27 and TRBJ1-6; D is ambiguous. The V end was cut by 0 bases, the J end by 9 bases, with 6 bases between. The CDR3 extends over 13 amino acids. The germline V gene encodes CDR1 MNHEY and CDR2 SMNVEV (reference sequence). This CDR3 reads CASSLSQVSPLHF. CDR3 DNA: TGTGCCAGCAGTTTATCCCAGGTTTCACCCCTCCACTTT.

The chain recombines TRBV5-1 with TRBJ1-6, with 8 bases fitting TRBD1. After removal of 0 bases from V and 7 bases from J, the junction contained 6 bases not matched to a gene. Germline CDR1 SGHRS, CDR2 YFSETQ. CDR3 length: 16 residues. DNA of the CDR3: TGCGCCAGCAGCTTGGTTGGACAGGGTTTGAATTCACCCCTCCACTTT. Translating gives CASSLVGQGLNSPLHF.

The CDR3 protein is CASSYSEGASVQYF. The CDR3 bases are TGTGCCAGCAGTTACTCGGAGGGGGCTTCGGTTCAGTACTTC. The chain couples TRBV6-6 to TRBJ2-4; tentatively, D is TRBD1 (7 bases). V lost 0 bases and J 11 bases, leaving 14 bases between the germline ends. The length of the CDR3 is 14 residues. The germline V gene encodes CDR1 MNHNY and CDR2 SVGAGI (reference sequence).

The chain employs TRBV2 and TRBJ1-4; D is perhaps TRBD1 (5 bases). The CDR3 totals 13 residues. Trimming took 4 bases from V and 6 from J, leaving 9 bases between them. Germline V gene sequence: CDR1 SNHLY, CDR2 FYNNEI. For the CDR3, the DNA is TGTGCCAGCAGTGCAGGACAATATGAAAAACTGTTTTTT. Translated, it gives CASSAGQYEKLFF. The whole variable domain, filled in from reference TRBV2 and TRBJ1-4, reads EPEVTQTPSHQVTQMGQEVILRCVPISNHLYFYWYRQILGQKVEFLVSFYNNEISEKSEIFDDQFSVERPDGSNFTLKIRSTKLEDSAMYFCASSAGQYEKLFFGSGTQLSVL.

V is TRBV11-2 and J is TRBJ2-7, with 7 bases that match TRBD1. V dropped 4 bases and J dropped 1; count of bases not matched to a gene: 10. This CDR3 has 16 amino acids. Germline-derived CDR1 and CDR2 are SGHAT and FQNNGV. In DNA, the CDR3 is TGTGCCAGCAGCTCCACCCCCGGGACAGCATCCTACGAGCAGTACTTC. This gives the protein CASSSTPGTASYEQYF.

This chain connects TRBV28 to TRBJ1-1; no definite D call. The CDR3 covers 13 residues. Germline CDR1 MDHEN, CDR2 SYDVKM. V was trimmed by 5 bases and J by 9 bases, leaving 16 bases between them. The CDR3 bases are TGTGCCAGCAGTCTCTCCAGGTTTAGTCAAGCTTTCTTT. This sequence encodes CASSLSRFSQAFF.

V usage is TRBV30 and J usage is TRBJ1-5, with D tentatively TRBD1 (5 bases). CDR1 and CDR2 from the germline V gene are GTSNPN and SVGIG (reference sequence). This CDR3 is 15 amino acids long. Trimming left V 0 bases short and J 2 bases short, with 11 bases between. The CDR3 DNA is TGTGCCTGGAGTGTCTCAGGGATCGGCAATCAGCCCCAGCATTTT. Translating gives CAWSVSGIGNQPQHF. The full variable domain, its missing parts supplied by reference TRBV30 and TRBJ1-5, is SQTIHQWPATLVQPVGSPLSLECTVEGTSNPNLYWYRQAAGRGLQLLFYSVGIGQISSEVPQNLSASRPQDRQFILSSKKLLLSDSGFYLCAWSVSGIGNQPQHFGDGTRLSIL.

This clone was detected a few times. The genes are TRBV30 and TRBJ2-5; maybe TRBD1 (6 bases). Germline V gene sequence: CDR1 GTSNPN, CDR2 SVGIG (reference sequence). The CDR3 extends over 14 amino acids. The V and J ends lost 0 bases and 5 bases respectively, with 13 bases between them. The CDR3 sequence is CAWSVVGGWETQYF. The CDR3 nucleotides are TGTGCCTGGAGTGTTGTAGGGGGTTGGGAGACCCAGTACTTC.